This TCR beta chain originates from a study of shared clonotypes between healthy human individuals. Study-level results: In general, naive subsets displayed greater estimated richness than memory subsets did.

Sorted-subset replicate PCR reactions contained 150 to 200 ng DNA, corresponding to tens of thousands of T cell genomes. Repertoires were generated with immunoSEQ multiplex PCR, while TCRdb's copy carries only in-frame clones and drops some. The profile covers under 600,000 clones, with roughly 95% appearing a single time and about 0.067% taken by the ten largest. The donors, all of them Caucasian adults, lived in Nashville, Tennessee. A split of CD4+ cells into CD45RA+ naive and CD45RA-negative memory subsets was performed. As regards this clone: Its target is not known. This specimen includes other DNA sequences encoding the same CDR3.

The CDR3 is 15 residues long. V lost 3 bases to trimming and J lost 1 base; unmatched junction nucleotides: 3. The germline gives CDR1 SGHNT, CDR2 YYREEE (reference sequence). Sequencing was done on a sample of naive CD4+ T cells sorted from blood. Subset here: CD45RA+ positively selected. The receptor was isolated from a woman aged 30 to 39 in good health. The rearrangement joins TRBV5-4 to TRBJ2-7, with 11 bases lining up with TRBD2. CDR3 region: CASSSLAGGSYEQYF. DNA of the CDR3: TGTGCCAGCAGCTCCCTAGCGGGAGGATCCTACGAGCAGTACTTC.